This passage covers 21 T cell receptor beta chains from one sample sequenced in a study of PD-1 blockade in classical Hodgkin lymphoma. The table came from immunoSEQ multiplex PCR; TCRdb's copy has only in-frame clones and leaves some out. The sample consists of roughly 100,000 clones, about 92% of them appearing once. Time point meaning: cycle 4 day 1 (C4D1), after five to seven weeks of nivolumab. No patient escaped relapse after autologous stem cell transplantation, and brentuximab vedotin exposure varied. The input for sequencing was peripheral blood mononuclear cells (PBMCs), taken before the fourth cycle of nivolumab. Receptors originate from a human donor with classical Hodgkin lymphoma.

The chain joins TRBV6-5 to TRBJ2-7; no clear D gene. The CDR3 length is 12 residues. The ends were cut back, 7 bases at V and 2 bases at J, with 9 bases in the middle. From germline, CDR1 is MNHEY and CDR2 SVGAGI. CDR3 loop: CASKKGPYEQYF. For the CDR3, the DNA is TGTGCCAGCAAGAAAGGGCCCTACGAGCAGTACTTC.

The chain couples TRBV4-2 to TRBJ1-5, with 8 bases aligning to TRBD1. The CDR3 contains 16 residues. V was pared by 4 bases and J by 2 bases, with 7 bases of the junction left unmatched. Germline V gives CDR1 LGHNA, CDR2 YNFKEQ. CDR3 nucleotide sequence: TGTGCCAGCAGCCGATCGTCGACAGGGGGCAATCAGCCCCAGCATTTT. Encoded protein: CASSRSSTGGNQPQHF.

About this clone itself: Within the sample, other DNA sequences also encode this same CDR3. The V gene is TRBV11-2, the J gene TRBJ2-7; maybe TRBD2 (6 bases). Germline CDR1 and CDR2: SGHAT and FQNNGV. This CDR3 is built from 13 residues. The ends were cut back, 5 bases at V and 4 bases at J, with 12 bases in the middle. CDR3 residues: CASSPGLSYEQYF. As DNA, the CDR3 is TGTGCCAGCAGCCCTGGACTATCATACGAGCAGTACTTC.

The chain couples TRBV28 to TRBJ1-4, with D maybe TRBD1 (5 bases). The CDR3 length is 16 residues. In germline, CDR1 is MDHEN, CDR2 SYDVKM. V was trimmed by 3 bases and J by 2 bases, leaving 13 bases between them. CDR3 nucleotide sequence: TGTGCCAGCAGTTTTAAGGGGCGTAGGACTAATGAAAAACTGTTTTTT. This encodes CASSFKGRRTNEKLFF. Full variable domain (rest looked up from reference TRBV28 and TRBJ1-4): DVKVTQSSRYLVKRTGEKVFLECVQDMDHENMFWYRQDPGLGLRLIYFSYDVKMKEKGDIPEGYSVSREKKERFSLILESASTNQTSMYLCASSFKGRRTNEKLFFGSGTQLSVL.

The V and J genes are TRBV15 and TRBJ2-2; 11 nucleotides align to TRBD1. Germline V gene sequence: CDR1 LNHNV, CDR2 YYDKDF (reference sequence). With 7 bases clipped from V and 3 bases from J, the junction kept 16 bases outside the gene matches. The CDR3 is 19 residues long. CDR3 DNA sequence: TGTGCCACCACCGAGCCTTCGGGGGGACAGGGGGATGACACCGGGGAGCTGTTTTTT. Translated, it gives CATTEPSGGQGDDTGELFF. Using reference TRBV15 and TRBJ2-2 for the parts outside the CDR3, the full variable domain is DAMVIQNPRYQVTQFGKPVTLSCSQTLNHNVMYWYQQKSSQAPKLLFHYYDKDFNNEADTPDNFQSRRPNTSFCFLDIRSPGLGDTAMYLCATTEPSGGQGDDTGELFFGEGSRLTVL.

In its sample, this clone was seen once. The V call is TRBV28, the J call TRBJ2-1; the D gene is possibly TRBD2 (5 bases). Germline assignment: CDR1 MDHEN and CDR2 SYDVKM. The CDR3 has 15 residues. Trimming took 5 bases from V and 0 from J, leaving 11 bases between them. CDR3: CASSPPGSSYNEQFF. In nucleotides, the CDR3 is TGTGCCAGCAGTCCACCGGGGAGCTCCTACAATGAGCAGTTCTTC.

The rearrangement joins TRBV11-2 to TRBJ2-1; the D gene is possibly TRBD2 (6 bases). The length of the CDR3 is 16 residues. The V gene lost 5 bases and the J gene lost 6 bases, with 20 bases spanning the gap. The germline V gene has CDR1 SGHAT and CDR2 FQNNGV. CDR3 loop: CASSPAAGSPRNEQFF. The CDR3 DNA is TGTGCCAGCAGCCCAGCGGCGGGGTCCCCCCGCAATGAGCAGTTCTTC.

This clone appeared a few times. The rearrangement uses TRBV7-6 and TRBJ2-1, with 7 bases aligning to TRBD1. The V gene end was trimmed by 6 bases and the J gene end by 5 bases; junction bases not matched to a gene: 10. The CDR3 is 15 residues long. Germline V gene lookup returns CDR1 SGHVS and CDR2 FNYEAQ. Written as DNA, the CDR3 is TGTGCCAGCAGTCAAATGACAGGGACGAACAATGAGCAGTTCTTC. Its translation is CASSQMTGTNNEQFF.

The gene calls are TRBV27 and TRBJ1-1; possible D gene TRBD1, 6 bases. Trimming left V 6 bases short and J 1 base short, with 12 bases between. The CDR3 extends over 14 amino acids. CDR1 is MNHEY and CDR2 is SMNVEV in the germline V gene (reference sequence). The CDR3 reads CASRQTGGNTEAFF. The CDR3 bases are TGTGCCAGCAGACAGACAGGAGGGAACACTGAAGCTTTCTTT.

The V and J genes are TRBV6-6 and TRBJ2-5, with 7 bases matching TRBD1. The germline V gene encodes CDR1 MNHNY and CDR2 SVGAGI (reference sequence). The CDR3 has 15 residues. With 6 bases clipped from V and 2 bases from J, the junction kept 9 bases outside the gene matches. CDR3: CASRKGRQGQETQYF. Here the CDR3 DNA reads TGTGCCAGCAGAAAGGGGAGACAGGGACAAGAGACCCAGTACTTC.

The CDR3 DNA sequence: TGTGCCAGCAGCTTCGGGACAGGGGGCAATGAGCAGTTCTTC. Protein product: CASSFGTGGNEQFF. The chain recombines TRBV7-9 with TRBJ2-1; TRBD1 matches at 11 bases. The CDR3 extends over 14 amino acids. V shed 3 bases and J 6 bases; nucleotides not matched to a gene: 1. Germline V gene sequence: CDR1 SEHNR, CDR2 FQNEAQ (reference sequence).

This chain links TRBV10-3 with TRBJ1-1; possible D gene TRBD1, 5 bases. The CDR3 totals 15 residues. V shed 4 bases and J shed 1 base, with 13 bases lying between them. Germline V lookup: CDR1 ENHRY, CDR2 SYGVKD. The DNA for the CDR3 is TGTGCCATCAGTGCTGCTGAAGGGGCGAACACTGAAGCTTTCTTT. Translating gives CAISAAEGANTEAFF.

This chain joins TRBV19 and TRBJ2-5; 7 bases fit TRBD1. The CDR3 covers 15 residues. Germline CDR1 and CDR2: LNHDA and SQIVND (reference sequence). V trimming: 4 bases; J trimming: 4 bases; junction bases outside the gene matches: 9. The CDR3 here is CASSTLTGLGETQYF. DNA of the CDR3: TGTGCCAGTAGTACCCTGACAGGGCTTGGAGAGACCCAGTACTTC. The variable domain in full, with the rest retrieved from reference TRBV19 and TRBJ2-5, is DGGITQSPKYLFRKEGQNVTLSCEQNLNHDAMYWYRQDPGQGLRLIYYSQIVNDFQKGDIAEGYSVSREKKESFPLTVTSAQKNPTAFYLCASSTLTGLGETQYFGPGTRLLVL.

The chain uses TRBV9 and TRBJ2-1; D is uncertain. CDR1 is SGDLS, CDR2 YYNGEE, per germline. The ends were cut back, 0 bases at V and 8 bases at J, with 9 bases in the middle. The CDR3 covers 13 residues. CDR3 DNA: TGTGCCAGCAGCGTAGTTTGGGGTCATGAGCAGTTCTTC. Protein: CASSVVWGHEQFF. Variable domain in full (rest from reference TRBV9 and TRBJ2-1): DSGVTQTPKHLITATGQRVTLRCSPRSGDLSVYWYQQSLDQGLQFLIQYYNGEERAKGNILERFSAQQFPDLHSELNLSSLELGDSALYFCASSVVWGHEQFFGPGTRLTVL.

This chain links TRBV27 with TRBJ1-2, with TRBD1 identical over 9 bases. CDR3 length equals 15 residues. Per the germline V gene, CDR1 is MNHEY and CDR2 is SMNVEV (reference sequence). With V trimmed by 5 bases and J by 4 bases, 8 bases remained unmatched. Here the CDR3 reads CASSPGQGGSYGYTF. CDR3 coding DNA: TGTGCCAGCAGTCCGGGACAGGGAGGGAGCTATGGCTACACCTTC.

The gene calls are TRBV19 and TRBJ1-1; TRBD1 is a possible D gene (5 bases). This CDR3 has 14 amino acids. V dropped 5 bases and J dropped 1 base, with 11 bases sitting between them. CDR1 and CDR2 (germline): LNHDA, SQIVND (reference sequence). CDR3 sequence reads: CASSWGGGNTEAFF. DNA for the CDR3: TGTGCCAGTAGTTGGGGCGGGGGGAACACTGAAGCTTTCTTT. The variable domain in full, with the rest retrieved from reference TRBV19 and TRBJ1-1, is DGGITQSPKYLFRKEGQNVTLSCEQNLNHDAMYWYRQDPGQGLRLIYYSQIVNDFQKGDIAEGYSVSREKKESFPLTVTSAQKNPTAFYLCASSWGGGNTEAFFGQGTRLTVV.

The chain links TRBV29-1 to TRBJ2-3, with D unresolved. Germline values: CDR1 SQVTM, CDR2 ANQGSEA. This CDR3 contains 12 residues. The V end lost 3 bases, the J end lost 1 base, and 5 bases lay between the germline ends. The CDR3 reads CSVEWGTDTQYF. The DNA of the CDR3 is TGCAGCGTTGAGTGGGGCACAGATACGCAGTATTTT.

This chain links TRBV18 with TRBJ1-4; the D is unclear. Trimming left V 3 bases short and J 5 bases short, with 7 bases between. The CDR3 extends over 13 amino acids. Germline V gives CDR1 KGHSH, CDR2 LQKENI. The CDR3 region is CASSPRGNEKLFF. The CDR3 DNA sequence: TGTGCCAGCTCACCCCGAGGGAATGAAAAACTGTTTTTT.

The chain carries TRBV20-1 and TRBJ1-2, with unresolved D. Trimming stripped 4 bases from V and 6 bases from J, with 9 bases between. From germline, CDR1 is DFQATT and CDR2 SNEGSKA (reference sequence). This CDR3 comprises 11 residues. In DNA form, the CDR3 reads TGCAGTGCTACCACTGGGGATGGCTACACCTTC. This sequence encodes CSATTGDGYTF.

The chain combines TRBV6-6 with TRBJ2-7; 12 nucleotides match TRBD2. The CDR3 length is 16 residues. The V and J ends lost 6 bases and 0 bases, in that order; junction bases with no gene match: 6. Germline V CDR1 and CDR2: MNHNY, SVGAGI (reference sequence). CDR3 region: CASSGTSGLSSYEQYF. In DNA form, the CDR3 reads TGTGCCAGCAGCGGGACTAGCGGGCTAAGCTCCTACGAGCAGTACTTC.

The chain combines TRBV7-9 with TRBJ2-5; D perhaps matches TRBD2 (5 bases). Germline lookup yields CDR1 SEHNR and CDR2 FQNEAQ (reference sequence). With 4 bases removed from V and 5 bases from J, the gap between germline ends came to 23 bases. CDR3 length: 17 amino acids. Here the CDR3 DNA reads TGTGCCAGCAGCTCCACGACGAGAGGCTGGGAGAACGAGACCCAGTACTTC. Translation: CASSSTTRGWENETQYF.